This entry lists 5 T cell receptor beta chains sequenced from one sample in a study of shared clonotypes between healthy human individuals. TCRdb's copy holds only in-frame clones and misses some; the assay was immunoSEQ multiplex PCR. This table has some 1.1 million clones, about 80% appearing once. The sample consisted of memory CD4+ T cells from PBMCs. Subset specified: CD45RA-negative fraction. All receptors derive from a man between 18 and 29 years old in good health. Some clones in this sample may be carry-over from other donors' samples.

The genes are TRBV10-2 and TRBJ2-7, with 8 positions matching TRBD1. V shed 2 bases and J 3 bases; nucleotides not matched to a gene: 9. CDR3 length equals 16 residues. Germline V gene data show CDR1 as WSHSY and CDR2 as SAAADI. This CDR3 is CASSETGQGAHYEQYF. The CDR3 DNA sequence: TGCGCCAGCAGTGAGACCGGACAGGGCGCTCACTACGAGCAGTACTTC.

The chain has TRBV30 and TRBJ1-2; no clear D gene. CDR3 length: 12 residues. CDR1 GTSNPN and CDR2 SVGIG come from the germline V gene (reference sequence). With 3 bases removed from V and 2 bases from J, the gap between germline ends came to 7 bases. CDR3 residues: CAWRLGNYGYTF. CDR3 nucleotide sequence: TGTGCCTGGAGACTCGGGAACTATGGCTACACCTTC.

The V call is TRBV18, the J call TRBJ1-5, with 9 bases that match TRBD1. Germline CDR1 and CDR2: KGHSH and LQKENI. The CDR3 sequence is 15 residues long. V shed 4 bases and J 4 bases; nucleotides not matched to a gene: 5. The CDR3 DNA follows: TGTGCCAGCTCACGGACGGGACAGGGAAATCAGCCCCAGCATTTT. This encodes CASSRTGQGNQPQHF.

The V and J genes are TRBV28 and TRBJ2-5, with TRBD2 identical over 10 bases. CDR3 length: 14 amino acids. Germline CDR1 is MDHEN and CDR2 is SYDVKM. Germline trimming cut 5 bases from V and 7 bases from J; bases unmatched to any gene: 7. CDR3 bases: TGTGCCAGCAGTGGTCCGGGACTAGCGACGACCCAGTACTTC. Its translation: CASSGPGLATTQYF.

The chain joins TRBV28 to TRBJ2-2; 15 nucleotides align to TRBD2. With V trimmed by 4 bases and J by 9 bases, 3 bases remained unmatched. The CDR3 is 15 amino acids. From germline, CDR1 is MDHEN and CDR2 SYDVKM. CDR3 loop: CASSSGLAGGRELFF. DNA of the CDR3: TGTGCCAGCAGTTCTGGACTAGCGGGAGGGAGGGAGCTGTTTTTT.